These 18 T cell receptor beta chains share one sample of origin, sequenced in a study of T cells in Graves' hyperthyroidism and ophthalmopathy (dated by TCRdb to between 2018 and 2021). The library was obtained by multiplex PCR. Sequencing instrument: Illumina HiSeq 2000. The TCR beta CDR3 regions were amplified from the RNA transcripts. For the first round of RT-PCR on the TCR CDR3, the HTBI primer set was used together with the Qiagen OneStep RT-PCR kit. TCRdb handled the public reads itself, with Q25 trimming in fastp and clone calling in MiXCR, and kept productive beta chains. Identical CDR3 protein sequences are pooled into one entry, listed with their most common genes and DNA. The sample profile shows hundreds of thousands of distinct CDR3 sequences; 20% of them were found once. Roughly 30% of the sample rests with the top ten. Sequenced material: blood. The source of these receptors is a man in his thirties or forties with Graves' ophthalmopathy.

The sample holds a few counts of this clonotype. The V gene is TRBV12-3 or TRBV12-4, the J gene TRBJ1-1; 7 bases match TRBD1. This CDR3 is 16 amino acids long. Trimming at V came to 3 bases and at J to 4 bases, leaving 11 bases not matched to a gene. As DNA, the CDR3 is TGTGCCAGCAGTTTCCTATCGGGGCAGGGGGGCACTGAAGCTTTCTTT. Translated, it gives CASSFLSGQGGTEAFF.

This clonotype was seen a few times. This rearrangement joins TRBV3-1 to TRBJ2-1; 10 positions match TRBD1. Germline V CDR1 and CDR2: LGHDT, YNNKEL (reference sequence). Unmatched junction bases numbered 14, after V lost 4 bases and J lost 8 bases. This CDR3 region has 17 residues. CDR3 amino acids: CASSPIPTGGEGDEQFF. In nucleotides, the CDR3 is TGTGCCAGCAGCCCAATCCCGACAGGGGGCGAGGGGGATGAGCAGTTCTTC.

The chain couples TRBV2 to TRBJ2-1, with D uncertain. CDR3 size: 16 residues. Per the germline V gene, CDR1 is SNHLY and CDR2 is FYNNEI. V was pared by 1 base and J by 5 bases, with 15 bases between. This chain's CDR3 is CASSEGVAYGDNEQFF. The CDR3 DNA sequence: TGTGCCAGCAGTGAAGGGGTAGCCTATGGGGACAATGAGCAGTTCTTC.

The J gene is TRBJ2-7, the V gene TRBV20-1, with D possibly matching TRBD2 (6 bases). With 0 bases removed from V and 4 bases from J, the gap between germline ends came to 13 bases. The germline gives CDR1 DFQATT, CDR2 SNEGSKA (reference sequence). The CDR3 runs to 14 residues. The CDR3: CSARDLQGGYEQYF. DNA for the CDR3: TGCAGTGCTAGAGATTTGCAGGGAGGTTACGAGCAGTACTTC.

This clonotype occurred many times. The V gene is TRBV5-5, the J gene TRBJ2-7, with TRBD2 matching over 7 bases. CDR1 and CDR2 from the germline V gene are SGHKS and YYEKEE (reference sequence). J gave up 3 bases and V 4 bases, and 4 bases lay outside the gene matches. The CDR3 is 13 residues long. CDR3 nucleotide sequence: TGTGCCAGCAGCAGCGGGGCCGACTACGAGCAGTACTTC. This codes for CASSSGADYEQYF.

This clonotype has a handful of counts. The V call is TRBV6-1, the J call TRBJ1-6, with a weak D call TRBD1 (5 bases). The CDR3 contains 15 residues. The V end lost 5 bases, the J end lost 6 bases, and 14 bases lay between the germline ends. The V gene's germline CDR1 is MNHNS and CDR2 SASEGT. CDR3 coding DNA: TGTGCCAGCAGTACTGGACACCTCCTTAATTCACCCCTCCACTTT. This codes for CASSTGHLLNSPLHF.

This clonotype was seen repeatedly, ten times or more. The V call is TRBV20-1, the J call TRBJ1-2; D may be TRBD1 (5 bases). Trimming left V 6 bases short and J 4 bases short, with 12 bases between. Looked up from germline, CDR1 is DFQATT and CDR2 is SNEGSKA (reference sequence). The CDR3 length is 12 residues. CDR3 in amino acids: CSAAQETYGYTF. Written as DNA, the CDR3 is TGCAGTGCCGCACAGGAGACCTATGGCTACACCTTC.

V gene TRBV5-1 combines with J gene TRBJ2-7, with 10 nucleotides matching TRBD1. CDR1 and CDR2 from the germline V gene are SGHRS and YFSETQ. V dropped 8 bases and J dropped 2; count of bases not matched to a gene: 10. CDR3 length: 15 residues. CDR3 region: CASTPSGTGAYEQYF. Here the CDR3 DNA reads TGCGCCAGTACCCCTTCCGGGACAGGGGCCTACGAGCAGTACTTC.

The rearrangement joins TRBV28 to TRBJ1-6; 7 bases agree with TRBD1. The CDR3 sequence is 14 residues long. J gave up 7 bases and V 7 bases, and 7 bases lay outside the gene matches. The germline gives CDR1 MDHEN, CDR2 SYDVKM. This chain's CDR3 is CASIRGTVNSPLHF. For the CDR3, the DNA is TGTGCCAGCATTAGGGGGACAGTAAATTCACCCCTCCACTTT.

This clonotype was recorded a few times. The chain has TRBV24-1 and TRBJ1-1, with TRBD1 matching over 7 bases. This CDR3 region has 14 residues. CDR1 is KGHDR, CDR2 SFDVKD, per germline. Trimming took 3 bases from V and 5 from J; bases not matched to a gene: 5. The CDR3 DNA reads TGTGCCACCAGTGATCGATCCAGGGGGACTGAAGCTTTCTTT. Its protein is CATSDRSRGTEAFF.

The V gene is TRBV2, the J gene TRBJ2-2; perhaps TRBD2 as D (6 bases). V lost 2 bases to trimming and J lost 5 bases, with 9 bases between them. Germline V lookup: CDR1 SNHLY, CDR2 FYNNEI. This CDR3 region has 14 residues. This CDR3 is CASSERRETGELFF. In DNA, the CDR3 is TGTGCCAGCAGTGAACGTCGGGAGACCGGGGAGCTGTTTTTT.

This clonotype showed up many times. This rearrangement joins TRBV5-1 to TRBJ1-1; a possible D gene is TRBD1 (5 bases). With 0 bases removed from V and 8 bases from J, the gap between germline ends came to 8 bases. This CDR3 contains 12 residues. Germline lookup yields CDR1 SGHRS and CDR2 YFSETQ. CDR3 sequence: CASSLDQGEAFF. DNA of the CDR3: TGCGCCAGCAGCTTGGATCAGGGAGAAGCTTTCTTT. Using reference TRBV5-1 and TRBJ1-1 for the parts outside the CDR3, the full variable domain is KAGVTQTPRYLIKTRGQQVTLSCSPISGHRSVSWYQQTPGQGLQFLFEYFSETQRNKGNFPGRFSGRQFSNSRSEMNVSTLELGDSALYLCASSLDQGEAFFGQGTRLTVV.

The chain has TRBV27 and TRBJ2-3; D is undetermined. Trimming stripped 0 bases from V and 3 bases from J, with 7 bases between. This CDR3 has 14 residues. Looked up from germline, CDR1 is MNHEY and CDR2 is SMNVEV (reference sequence). As DNA, the CDR3 is TGTGCCAGCAGTTTATCCCGACCTACAGATACGCAGTATTTT. It codes for CASSLSRPTDTQYF.

The chain employs TRBV30 and TRBJ2-1, with 9 bases matching TRBD2. The CDR3 contains 17 residues. The germline gives CDR1 GTSNPN, CDR2 SVGIG (reference sequence). V was pared by 2 bases and J by 5 bases, with 13 bases of the junction left unmatched. CDR3 protein: CAWSRLVSSGTNNEQFF. In DNA, the CDR3 is TGTGCCTGGAGTCGCCTCGTTTCTAGCGGGACAAACAATGAGCAGTTCTTC.

This chain joins TRBV6-5 and TRBJ2-7; D is undetermined. The CDR3 sequence is 14 residues long. Trimming removed 3 bases from V and 1 base from J, with 10 bases in between. CDR1 and CDR2 from the germline V gene are MNHEY and SVGAGI. The CDR3 DNA sequence: TGTGCCAGCAGTTATGGCGTGTCGTCCTACGAGCAGTACTTC. Its protein product is CASSYGVSSYEQYF.

The chain recombines TRBV18 with TRBJ2-3, with D possibly being TRBD2 (6 bases). Trimming cost V 2 bases and J 3 bases, with 12 bases left between them. CDR1 and CDR2 from the germline V gene are KGHSH and LQKENI. The CDR3 runs 15 residues. The DNA for the CDR3 is TGTGCCAGCTCACCAATGGCTAGCGAAACAGATACGCAGTATTTT. Residues: CASSPMASETDTQYF.

This clonotype was seen a few times. This sequence joins TRBV20-1 and TRBJ2-1; TRBD2 agrees at 12 bases. This CDR3 region has 14 residues. Germline CDR1 is DFQATT and CDR2 is SNEGSKA (reference sequence). V lost 6 bases, J lost 5 bases, and 5 bases stayed unmatched. The CDR3 sequence: CSAASGRGDNEQFF. CDR3 DNA: TGCAGTGCCGCTAGCGGGAGGGGTGACAATGAGCAGTTCTTC.

This clonotype was observed a few times. This chain connects TRBV30 to TRBJ2-6; 9 nucleotides align to TRBD1. There are 17 residues in the CDR3. The V and J ends lost 3 bases and 2 bases, in that order; junction bases with no gene match: 8. Germline values: CDR1 GTSNPN, CDR2 SVGIG (reference sequence). The CDR3 sequence: CAWRDATGGTGANVLTF. DNA of the CDR3: TGTGCCTGGAGGGATGCGACAGGGGGAACTGGGGCCAACGTCCTGACTTTC.